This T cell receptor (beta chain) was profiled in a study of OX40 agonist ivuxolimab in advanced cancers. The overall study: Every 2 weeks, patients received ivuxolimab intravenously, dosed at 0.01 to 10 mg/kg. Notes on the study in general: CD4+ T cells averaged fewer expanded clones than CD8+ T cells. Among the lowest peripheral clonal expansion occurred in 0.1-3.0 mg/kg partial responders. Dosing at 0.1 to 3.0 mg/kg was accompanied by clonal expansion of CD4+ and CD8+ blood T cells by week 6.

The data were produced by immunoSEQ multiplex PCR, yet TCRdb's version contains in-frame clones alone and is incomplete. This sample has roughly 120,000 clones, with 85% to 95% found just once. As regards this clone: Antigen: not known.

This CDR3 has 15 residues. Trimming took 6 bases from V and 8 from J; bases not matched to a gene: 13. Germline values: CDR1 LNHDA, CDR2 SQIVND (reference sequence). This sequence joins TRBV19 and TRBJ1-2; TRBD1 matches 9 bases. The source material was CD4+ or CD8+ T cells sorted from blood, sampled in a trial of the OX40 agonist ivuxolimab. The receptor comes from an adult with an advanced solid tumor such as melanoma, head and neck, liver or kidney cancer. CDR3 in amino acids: CASRGFTGGATGYTF. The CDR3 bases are TGTGCCAGTAGGGGGTTCACAGGGGGCGCGACCGGCTACACCTTC. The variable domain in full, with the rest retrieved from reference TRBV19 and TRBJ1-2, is DGGITQSPKYLFRKEGQNVTLSCEQNLNHDAMYWYRQDPGQGLRLIYYSQIVNDFQKGDIAEGYSVSREKKESFPLTVTSAQKNPTAFYLCASRGFTGGATGYTFGSGTRLTVV.